This T cell receptor (beta chain) comes out of a study of CXCR3-negative and CXCR3-positive naive CD8 T cells. Study-level background: Libraries each contributed about 1.5 +/- 0.3 million TRB reads, for about 135 million in total.

Points from the study as a whole: Memory cells showed distinct TRBV-TRBJ patterns, while the two naive subsets matched. The TRB CDR3s that CXCR3-positive naive cells carried were more hydrophobic than those of CXCR3-negative naive cells. Naive subsets showed comparable surface CD5, and TCR interaction strength was also inferred from TRB CDR3 physicochemistry.

Of note for this clonotype: The target antigen is unknown.

The germline gives CDR1 SNHLY, CDR2 FYNNEI. The CDR3 runs to 16 residues. Those CD8+ T cells considered naive were CD45RO-CCR7+CD27+CD95-. 5' RACE that incorporated UMI labels was used to prepare the TRB cDNA libraries. TCRdb re-called the 5' RACE reads; every CDR3 protein appears as one record, without DNA. This sample's table has approximately 88,000 distinct CDR3 sequences. The genes are TRBV2 and TRBJ2-5; TCRdb calls TRBD2, which cannot be checked without DNA. The TCR comes from a human donor in good health. Some clones in this sample may be carry-over from other donors' samples. Sequencing used naive CXCR3+ CD8+ T cells from blood. As for subset: CD45RO-CCR7+CD27+CD95- naive CD8+ T cells expressing CXCR3 (TNR3+). The CDR3 loop reads CASSELVRQGRETQYF.